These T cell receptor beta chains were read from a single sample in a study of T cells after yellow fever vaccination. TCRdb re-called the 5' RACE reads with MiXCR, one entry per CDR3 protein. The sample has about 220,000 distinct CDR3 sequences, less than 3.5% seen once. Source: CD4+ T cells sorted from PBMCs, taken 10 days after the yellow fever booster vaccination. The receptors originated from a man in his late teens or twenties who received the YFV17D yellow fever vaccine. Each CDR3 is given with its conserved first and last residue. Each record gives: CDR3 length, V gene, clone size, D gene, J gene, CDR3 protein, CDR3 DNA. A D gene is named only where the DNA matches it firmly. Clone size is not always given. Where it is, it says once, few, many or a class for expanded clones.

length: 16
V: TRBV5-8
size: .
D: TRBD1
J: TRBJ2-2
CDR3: CASSLDRDSLTGELFF
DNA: TGTGCCAGCAGCTTGGATCGGGACAGCCTCACCGGGGAGCTGTTTTTT

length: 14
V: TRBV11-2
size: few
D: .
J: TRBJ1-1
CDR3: CASSLAGYGAEAFF
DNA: TGTGCCAGCAGCTTAGCAGGGTATGGCGCTGAAGCTTTCTTT

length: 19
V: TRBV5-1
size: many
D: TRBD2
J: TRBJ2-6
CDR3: CASSFNSGGSFSGANVLTF
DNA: TGCGCCAGCAGCTTTAATAGCGGGGGTTCCTTCTCTGGGGCCAACGTCCTGACTTTC

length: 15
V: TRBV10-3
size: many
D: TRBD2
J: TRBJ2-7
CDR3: CAIRASGGQGYEQYF
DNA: TGTGCCATCCGGGCTAGCGGGGGGCAAGGCTACGAGCAGTACTTC

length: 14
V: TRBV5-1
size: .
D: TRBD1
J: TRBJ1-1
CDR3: CASSPTGENTEAFF
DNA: TGCGCCAGCAGTCCCACAGGGGAGAACACTGAAGCTTTCTTT

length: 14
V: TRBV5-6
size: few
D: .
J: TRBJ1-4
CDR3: CASSHGAENEKLFF
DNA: TGTGCCAGCAGCCACGGGGCGGAGAATGAAAAACTGTTTTTT

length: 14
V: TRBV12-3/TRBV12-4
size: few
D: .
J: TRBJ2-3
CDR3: CASSPGAAWDTQYF
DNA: TGTGCCAGCAGCCCGGGGGCGGCCTGGGATACGCAGTATTTT

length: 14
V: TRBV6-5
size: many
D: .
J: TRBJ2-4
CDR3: CASSSLSGENIQYF
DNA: TGTGCCAGCAGTTCCCTCTCGGGCGAAAACATTCAGTACTTC

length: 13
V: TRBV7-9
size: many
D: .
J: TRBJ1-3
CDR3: CASSFVARNTIYF
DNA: TGTGCCAGCAGCTTTGTCGCCAGAAACACCATATATTTT

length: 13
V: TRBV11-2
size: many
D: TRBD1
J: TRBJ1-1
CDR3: CASSPDRATEAFF
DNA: TGTGCCAGCAGCCCAGACAGGGCTACTGAAGCTTTCTTT

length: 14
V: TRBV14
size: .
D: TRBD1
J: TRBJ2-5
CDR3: CASAPGQAQETQYF
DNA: TGTGCCAGCGCTCCGGGACAGGCACAAGAGACCCAGTACTTC

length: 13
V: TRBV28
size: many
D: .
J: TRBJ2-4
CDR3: CASRGGSKNIQYF
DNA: TGTGCCAGCAGAGGAGGGTCCAAAAACATTCAGTACTTC

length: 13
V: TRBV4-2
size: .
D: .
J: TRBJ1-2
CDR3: CASSQRLTDGYTF
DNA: TGTGCCAGCAGCCAAAGGCTGACAGATGGCTACACCTTC

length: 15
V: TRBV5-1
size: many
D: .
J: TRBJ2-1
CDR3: CASSWDMSSYNEQFF
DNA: TGCGCCAGCAGCTGGGACATGAGCTCCTACAATGAGCAGTTCTTC

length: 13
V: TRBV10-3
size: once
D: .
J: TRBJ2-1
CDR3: CAISGLHLNEQFF
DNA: TGTGCCATCAGTGGTTTGCACCTGAATGAGCAGTTCTTC

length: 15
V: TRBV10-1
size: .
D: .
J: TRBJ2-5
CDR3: CASRSADGDYKTQYF
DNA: TGCGCCAGCAGATCTGCGGACGGCGACTACAAGACCCAGTACTTC

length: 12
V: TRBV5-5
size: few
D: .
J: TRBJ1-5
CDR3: CASSTIGEPQHF
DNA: TGTGCCAGCAGCACCATCGGGGAGCCCCAGCATTTT

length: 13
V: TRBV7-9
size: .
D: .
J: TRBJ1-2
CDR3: CASSFRGDYGYTF
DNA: TGTGCCAGCAGCTTTAGGGGGGACTATGGCTACACCTTC

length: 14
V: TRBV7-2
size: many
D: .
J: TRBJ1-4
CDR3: CASSLQGNYEKLFF
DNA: TGTGCCAGCAGCTTACAGGGGAATTATGAAAAATTGTTTTTT

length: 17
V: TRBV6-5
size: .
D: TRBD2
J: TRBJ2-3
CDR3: CASSYVRAGGDTDTQYF
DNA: TGTGCCAGCAGTTACGTTAGGGCGGGGGGCGACACAGATACGCAGTATTTT

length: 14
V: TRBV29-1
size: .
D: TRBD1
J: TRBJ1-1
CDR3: CSVEDRGPNTEAFF
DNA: TGCAGCGTTGAAGATAGGGGGCCGAACACTGAAGCTTTCTTT

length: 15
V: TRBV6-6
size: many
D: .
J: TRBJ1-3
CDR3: CASSLGAGSGNTIYF
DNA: TGTGCCAGCAGTTTGGGGGCAGGGAGTGGAAACACCATATATTTT

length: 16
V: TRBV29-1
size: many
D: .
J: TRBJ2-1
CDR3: CSVEDRWESSYNEQFF
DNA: TGCAGCGTTGAAGATCGATGGGAGAGCTCCTACAATGAGCAGTTCTTC

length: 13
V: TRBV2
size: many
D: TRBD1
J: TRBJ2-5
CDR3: CASFRDREETQYF
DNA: TGTGCCAGCTTCCGGGACAGGGAAGAGACCCAGTACTTC

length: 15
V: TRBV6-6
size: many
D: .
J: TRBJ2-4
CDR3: CASSGIGRSKNIQYF
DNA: TGTGCCAGCAGTGGGATAGGGCGATCCAAAAACATTCAGTACTTC

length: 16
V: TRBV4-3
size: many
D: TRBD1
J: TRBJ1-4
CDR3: CASSQGPGTGDEKLFF
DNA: TGCGCCAGCAGCCAAGGACCCGGGACAGGGGATGAAAAACTGTTTTTT

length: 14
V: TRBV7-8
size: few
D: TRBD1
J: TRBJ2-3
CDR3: CASSGQVSTDTQYF
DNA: TGTGCCAGCAGCGGACAGGTTAGCACAGATACGCAGTATTTT

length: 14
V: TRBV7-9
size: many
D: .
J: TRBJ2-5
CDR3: CASSLGTSQETQYF
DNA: TGTGCCAGCAGCTTGGGGACGTCGCAAGAGACCCAGTACTTC

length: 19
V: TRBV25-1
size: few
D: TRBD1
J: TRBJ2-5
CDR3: CASSEFGRGSSPAQETQYF
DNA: TGTGCCAGCAGTGAATTCGGCAGGGGGTCCTCCCCGGCCCAAGAGACCCAGTACTTC

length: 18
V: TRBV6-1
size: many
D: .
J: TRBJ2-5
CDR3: CASSEALLGVGLGETQYF
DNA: TGTGCCAGCAGTGAAGCCCTGCTCGGGGTAGGGCTCGGAGAGACCCAGTACTTC

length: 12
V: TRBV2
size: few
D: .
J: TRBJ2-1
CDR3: CASSVRDGEQFF
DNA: TGTGCCAGCAGTGTCCGGGACGGGGAGCAGTTCTTC

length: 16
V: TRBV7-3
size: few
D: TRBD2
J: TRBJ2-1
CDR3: CASSLKLAGGLNEQFF
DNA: TGTGCCAGCAGCTTAAAACTAGCGGGGGGTCTCAATGAGCAGTTCTTC

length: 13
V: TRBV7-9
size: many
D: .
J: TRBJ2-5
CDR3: CASSLYDLGTQYF
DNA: TGTGCCAGCAGCTTATACGACTTGGGGACCCAGTACTTC

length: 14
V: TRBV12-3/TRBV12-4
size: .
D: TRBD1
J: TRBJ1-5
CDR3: CASTADRVNQPQHF
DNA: TGTGCCAGCACCGCGGACAGGGTCAATCAGCCCCAGCATTTT

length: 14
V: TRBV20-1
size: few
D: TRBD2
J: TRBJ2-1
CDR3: CRPGLAGGSNEQFF
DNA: TGCAGGCCGGGACTAGCGGGGGGGTCAAATGAGCAGTTCTTC

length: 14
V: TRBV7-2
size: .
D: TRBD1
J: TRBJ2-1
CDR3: CASSGTGDYNEQFF
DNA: TGTGCCAGCAGCGGGACAGGGGACTACAATGAGCAGTTCTTC

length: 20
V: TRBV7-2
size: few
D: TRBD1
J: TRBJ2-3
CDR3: CASSYTNLGVQGSSTDTQYF
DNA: TGTGCCAGCAGCTACACCAACCTAGGAGTACAGGGGAGTAGCACAGATACGCAGTATTTT

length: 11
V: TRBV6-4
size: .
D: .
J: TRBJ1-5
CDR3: CASRNNQPQHF
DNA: TGTGCCAGCAGGAACAATCAGCCCCAGCATTTT

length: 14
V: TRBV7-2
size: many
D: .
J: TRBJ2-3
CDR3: CASSLVVGTDTQYF
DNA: TGTGCCAGCAGCTTAGTGGTGGGGACAGATACGCAGTATTTT

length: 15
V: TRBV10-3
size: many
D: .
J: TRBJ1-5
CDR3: CAISESEGMRQPQHF
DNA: TGTGCCATCAGTGAGTCGGAAGGGATGAGGCAGCCCCAGCATTTT

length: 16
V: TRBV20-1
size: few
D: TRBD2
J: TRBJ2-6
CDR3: CSARLAGNSGANVLTF
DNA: TGCAGTGCTAGACTAGCGGGGAACTCTGGGGCCAACGTCCTGACTTTC

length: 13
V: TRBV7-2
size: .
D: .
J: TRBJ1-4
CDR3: CASSSGTYEKLFF
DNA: TGTGCCAGCAGCTCCGGCACCTATGAAAAACTGTTTTTT

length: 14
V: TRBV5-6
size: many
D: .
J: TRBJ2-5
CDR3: CASSLAGPKETQYF
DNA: TGTGCCAGCAGCTTGGCGGGCCCCAAAGAGACCCAGTACTTC

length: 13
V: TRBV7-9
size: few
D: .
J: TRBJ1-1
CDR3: CASSLDTYAGAFF
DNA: TGTGCCAGCAGCTTAGATACGTATGCAGGAGCTTTCTTT

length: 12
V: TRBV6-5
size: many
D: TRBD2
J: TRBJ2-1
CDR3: CACTSGGNEQFF
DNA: TGTGCCTGTACTAGCGGGGGGAATGAGCAGTTCTTC

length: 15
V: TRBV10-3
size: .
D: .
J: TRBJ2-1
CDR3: CAIRPFGAGYNEQFF
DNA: TGTGCCATCAGGCCCTTTGGGGCGGGGTACAATGAGCAGTTCTTC

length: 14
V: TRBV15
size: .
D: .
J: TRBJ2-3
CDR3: CATSRDRAADTQYF
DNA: TGTGCCACCAGCAGAGATCGAGCGGCAGATACGCAGTATTTT

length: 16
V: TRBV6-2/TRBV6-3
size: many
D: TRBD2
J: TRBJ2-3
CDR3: CASNLRSGGNADTQYF
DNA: TGTGCCAGCAATCTCCGTAGCGGGGGAAACGCAGATACGCAGTATTTT

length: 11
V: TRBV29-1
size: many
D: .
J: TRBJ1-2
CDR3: CSALLGGGYTF
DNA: TGCAGCGCCCTCTTGGGTGGTGGCTACACCTTC

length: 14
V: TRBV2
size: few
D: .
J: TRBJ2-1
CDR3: CASSPYEQTDEQFF
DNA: TGTGCCAGCAGTCCCTACGAGCAGACCGATGAGCAGTTCTTC

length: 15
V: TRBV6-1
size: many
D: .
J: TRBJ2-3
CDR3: CASSFLAESTDTQYF
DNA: TGTGCCAGCAGCTTTCTGGCAGAGAGCACAGATACGCAGTATTTT

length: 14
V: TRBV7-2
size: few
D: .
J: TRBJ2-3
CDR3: CASSLVGSDNTQYF
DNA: TGTGCCAGCAGCTTAGTAGGCAGTGACAATACGCAGTATTTT

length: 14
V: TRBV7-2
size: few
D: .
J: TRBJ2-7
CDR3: CASSPRPLSYEQYF
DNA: TGTGCCAGCAGCCCCCGCCCACTTAGTTACGAGCAGTACTTC

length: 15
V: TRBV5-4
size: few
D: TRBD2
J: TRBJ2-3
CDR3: CASSSPGLAGDTQYF
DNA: TGTGCCAGCAGCTCGCCGGGACTAGCAGGAGATACGCAGTATTTT

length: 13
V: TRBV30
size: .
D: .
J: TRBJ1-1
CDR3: CAWSQRHETEAFF
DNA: TGTGCCTGGAGTCAAAGGCATGAGACTGAAGCTTTCTTT

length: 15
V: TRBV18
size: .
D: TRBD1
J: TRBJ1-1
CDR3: CASSLHGTENTEAFF
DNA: TGTGCCAGCTCACTACACGGGACAGAGAACACTGAAGCTTTCTTT

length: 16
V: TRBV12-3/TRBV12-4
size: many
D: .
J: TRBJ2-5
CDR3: CASSPEGPGLLETQYF
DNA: TGTGCCAGCAGTCCAGAGGGCCCTGGGCTTCTAGAGACCCAGTACTTC

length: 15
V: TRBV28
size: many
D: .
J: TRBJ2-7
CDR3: CASSLIGRGSYEQYF
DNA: TGTGCCAGCAGTTTAATCGGCAGGGGCTCCTACGAGCAGTACTTC

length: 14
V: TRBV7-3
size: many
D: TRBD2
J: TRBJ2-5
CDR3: CASSPREGQETQYF
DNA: TGTGCCAGCAGCCCTCGGGAGGGCCAAGAGACCCAGTACTTC